The clone carrying this TCR beta chain has ten or more counts. Its antigen is unknown. Via MiXCR, TCRdb re-called the RACE reads, giving one row per CDR3 protein. The top ten clones hold less than 2% of a sample with about 82,000 distinct CDR3 sequences, about 8.6% of them seen once. The sample originates from a study of human T cells and chemical hapten exposure. Study background: TCR yields per sample varied, mainly owing to small pooled library volume differences.

Study observations and caveats: Unchanged with DPC sensitization were TCRs above 1 in 1000 frequency.

The CDR3 has 18 residues. Deletions cut 0 bases from V and 4 bases from J, with 20 bases between. The V gene's germline CDR1 is LGHNA and CDR2 YSLEER. Indicated time point: healthy volunteer bleed at 6 weeks. Unseparated into fractions, whole blood served as the source from which total RNA was extracted. The chain employs TRBV4-3 and TRBJ2-3, with D possibly TRBD2 on 5 matching bases. Sequencing input: whole blood. The TCR sequence derives from a male donor in good health. Some clones in this sample may be carry-over from other donors' samples. As DNA, the CDR3 is TGCGCCAGCAGCCAAGATGCCCTAGCCATTATAGTCCCAGATACGCAGTATTTT. Its translation: CASSQDALAIIVPDTQYF.